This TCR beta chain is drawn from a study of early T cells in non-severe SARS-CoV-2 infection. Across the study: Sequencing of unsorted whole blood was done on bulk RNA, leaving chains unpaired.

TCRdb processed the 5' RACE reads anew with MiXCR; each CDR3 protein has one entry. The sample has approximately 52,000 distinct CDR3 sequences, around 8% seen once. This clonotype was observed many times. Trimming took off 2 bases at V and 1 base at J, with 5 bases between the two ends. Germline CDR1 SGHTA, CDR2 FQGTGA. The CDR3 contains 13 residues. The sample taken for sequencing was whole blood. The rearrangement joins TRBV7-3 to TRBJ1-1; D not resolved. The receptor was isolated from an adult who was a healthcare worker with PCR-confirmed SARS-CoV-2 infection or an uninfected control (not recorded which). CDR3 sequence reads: CASSLAENTEAFF. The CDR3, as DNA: TGTGCCAGCAGCTTAGCGGAGAACACTGAAGCTTTCTTT.